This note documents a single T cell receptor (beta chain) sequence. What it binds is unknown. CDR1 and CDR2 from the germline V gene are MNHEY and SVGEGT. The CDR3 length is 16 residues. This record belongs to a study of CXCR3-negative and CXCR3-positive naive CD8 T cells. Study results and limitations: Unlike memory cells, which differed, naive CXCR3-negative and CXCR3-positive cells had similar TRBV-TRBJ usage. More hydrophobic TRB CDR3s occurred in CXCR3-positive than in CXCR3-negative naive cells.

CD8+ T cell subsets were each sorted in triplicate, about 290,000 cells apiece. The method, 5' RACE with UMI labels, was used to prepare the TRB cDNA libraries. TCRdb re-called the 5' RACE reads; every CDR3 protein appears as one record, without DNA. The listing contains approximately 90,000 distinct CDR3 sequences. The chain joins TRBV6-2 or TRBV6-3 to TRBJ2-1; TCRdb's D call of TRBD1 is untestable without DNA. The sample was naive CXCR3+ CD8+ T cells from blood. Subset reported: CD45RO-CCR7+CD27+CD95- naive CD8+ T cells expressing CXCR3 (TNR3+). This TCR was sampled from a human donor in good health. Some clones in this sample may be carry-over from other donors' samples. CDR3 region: CASSSIPSGTDSEQFF.